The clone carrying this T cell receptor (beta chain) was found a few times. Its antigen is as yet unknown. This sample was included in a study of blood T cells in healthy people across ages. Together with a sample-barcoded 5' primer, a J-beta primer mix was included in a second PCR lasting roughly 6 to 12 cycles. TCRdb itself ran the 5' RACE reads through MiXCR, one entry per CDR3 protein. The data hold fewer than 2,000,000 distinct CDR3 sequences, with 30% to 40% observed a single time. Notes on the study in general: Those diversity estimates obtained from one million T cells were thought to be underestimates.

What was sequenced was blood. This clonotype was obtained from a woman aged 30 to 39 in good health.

The CDR3 coding sequence is TGTGCCAGCAGCTTCGTCCCGGGGGGGGAAAAACTGTTTTTT. Translation: CASSFVPGGEKLFF. This chain uses TRBV7-8 with TRBJ1-4, with a weak D call TRBD1 (5 bases). V dropped 3 bases and J dropped 8 bases, with 13 bases sitting between them. The CDR3 extends over 14 amino acids. The germline V gene encodes CDR1 SGHVS and CDR2 FQNEAQ.